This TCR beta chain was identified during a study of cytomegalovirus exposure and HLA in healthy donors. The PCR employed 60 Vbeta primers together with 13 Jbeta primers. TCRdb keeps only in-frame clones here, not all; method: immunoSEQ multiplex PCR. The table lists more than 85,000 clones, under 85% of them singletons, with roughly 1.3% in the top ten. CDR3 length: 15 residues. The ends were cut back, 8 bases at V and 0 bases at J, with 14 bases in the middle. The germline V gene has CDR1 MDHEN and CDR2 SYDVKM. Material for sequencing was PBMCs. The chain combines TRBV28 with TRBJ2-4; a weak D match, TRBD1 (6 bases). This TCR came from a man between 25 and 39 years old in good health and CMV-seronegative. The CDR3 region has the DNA TGTGCCAGCCGGTTACAGGGTCTAGCCAAAAACATTCAGTACTTC. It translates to CASRLQGLAKNIQYF.